The next 32 T cell receptor beta chains were all read from a single sample in a study of cytomegalovirus exposure and HLA in healthy donors. The PCR made use of 60 Vbeta and 13 Jbeta primers. The method was immunoSEQ multiplex PCR; TCRdb's version includes in-frame clones alone and lacks a portion of them. This sample has 150,000 to 200,000 clones, with around four fifths found just once. Sequences were obtained from PBMCs. The source of these receptors is a woman in her forties or fifties in good health and CMV-seropositive.

This chain connects TRBV10-3 to TRBJ2-5; 12 bases agree with TRBD1. Germline CDR1 reads ENHRY; CDR2 reads SYGVKD. This CDR3 comprises 14 residues. V lost 6 bases to trimming and J lost 5 bases; unmatched junction nucleotides: 4. The CDR3 sequence is CAIRAGTGGETQYF. For the CDR3, the DNA is TGTGCCATCAGAGCCGGGACAGGGGGCGAGACCCAGTACTTC.

This CDR3 is CASSRWGRSNYGYTF. In nucleotides, the CDR3 is TGCGCCAGCTCCCGTTGGGGGAGGTCTAACTATGGCTACACCTTC. The chain is built from TRBV10-1 and TRBJ1-2; possibly TRBD1 for D (5 bases). There are 15 residues in the CDR3. From germline, CDR1 is WNHNN and CDR2 SYGVQD (reference sequence). V was pared by 8 bases and J by 0 bases, with 16 bases between.

V usage is TRBV28 and J usage is TRBJ2-7, with 8 positions matching TRBD1. V shed 10 bases and J 6 bases; nucleotides not matched to a gene: 8. Germline CDR1 reads MDHEN; CDR2 reads SYDVKM. The CDR3 totals 12 residues. The CDR3 DNA reads TGTGCCATCGGAGACAGGGGACGCGAGCAGTACTTC. Protein: CAIGDRGREQYF.

A few counts support this clone. The chain recombines TRBV6-6 with TRBJ1-4; D unresolved. CDR1 and CDR2 (germline): MNHNY, SVGAGI (reference sequence). This CDR3 has 14 amino acids. The V end lost 2 bases, the J end lost 7 bases, and 11 bases lay between the germline ends. The CDR3 here is CASSYGQVIEKLFF. CDR3 bases: TGTGCCAGCAGTTACGGGCAGGTTATTGAAAAACTGTTTTTT.

The V call is TRBV6-5, the J call TRBJ1-6, with D tentatively TRBD1 (5 bases). V gave up 0 bases and J gave up 7 bases, with 13 bases separating them. Germline CDR1 is MNHEY and CDR2 is SVGAGI. CDR3 length equals 16 residues. Here the CDR3 DNA reads TGTGCCAGCAGTTACTCCCCCAGGGTAGGGAATTCACCCCTCCACTTT. Translation: CASSYSPRVGNSPLHF.

There are a few counts of this clone. The V and J genes are TRBV6-6 and TRBJ2-3; 8 bases match TRBD2. In germline, CDR1 is MNHNY, CDR2 SVGAGI (reference sequence). Unmatched junction bases numbered 6, after V lost 5 bases and J lost 5 bases. The CDR3 is 14 residues long. The DNA of the CDR3 is TGTGCCAGCAGTCCAGGACTAGCCGGAGATACGCAGTATTTT. It specifies CASSPGLAGDTQYF.

This clone has more than one count but fewer than ten. The V and J genes are TRBV7-9 and TRBJ1-1; D perhaps matches TRBD1 (5 bases). Deletions cut 6 bases from V and 4 bases from J, with 12 bases between. Germline V CDR1 and CDR2: SEHNR, FQNEAQ (reference sequence). The CDR3 length is 13 residues. This chain's CDR3 is CASSFDRSTEAFF. Here the CDR3 DNA reads TGTGCCAGCAGTTTTGACAGAAGCACTGAAGCTTTCTTT. The entire variable domain, with the rest obtained from reference TRBV7-9 and TRBJ1-1, is as follows: DTGVSQNPRHKITKRGQNVTFRCDPISEHNRLYWYRQTLGQGPEFLTYFQNEAQLEKSRLLSDRFSAERPKGSFSTLEIQRTEQGDSAMYLCASSFDRSTEAFFGQGTRLTVV.

The chain has TRBV7-2 and TRBJ2-7; 8 nucleotides agree with TRBD2. This CDR3 is 17 amino acids long. The V gene's germline CDR1 is SGHTA and CDR2 FQGNSA. The V and J ends lost 0 bases and 6 bases, in that order; junction bases with no gene match: 13. CDR3 DNA sequence: TGTGCCAGCAGCTTAGCGAACTTAGCGGGGCCGGGCCGCGAGCAGTACTTC. Translated: CASSLANLAGPGREQYF.

This clone was observed a handful of times. V usage is TRBV6-4 and J usage is TRBJ2-1; no clear D. CDR3 length equals 13 residues. The V gene's germline CDR1 is MRHNA and CDR2 SNTAGT. V lost 5 bases to trimming and J lost 8 bases, with 13 bases between them. In DNA, the CDR3 is TGTGCCAGCAGTCCCGGGTGGTTAGATGAGCAGTTCTTC. Translated: CASSPGWLDEQFF.

The CDR3, as DNA: TGCGCCAGCAGCGTTTCGGGGGGGGACACTGAAGCTTTCTTT. Translation: CASSVSGGDTEAFF. The chain joins TRBV5-1 to TRBJ1-1; D perhaps matches TRBD1 (5 bases). V lost 4 bases, J lost 3 bases, and 13 bases lay in between. The CDR3 totals 14 residues. Germline values: CDR1 SGHRS, CDR2 YFSETQ.

The chain joins TRBV14 to TRBJ2-1, with D perhaps matching TRBD2 (6 bases). The CDR3 totals 14 residues. V was cut by 0 bases and J by 12 bases, with 15 bases left in between. Germline assignment: CDR1 SGHDN and CDR2 FVKESK. CDR3 protein: CASSQDRAGTSQFF. The CDR3 nucleotides read TGTGCCAGCAGCCAAGACCGGGCGGGGACCTCGCAGTTCTTC.

The chain is built from TRBV28 and TRBJ2-5, with TRBD1 matching 11 bases. CDR3 length: 17 residues. V lost 6 bases, J lost 4 bases, and 13 bases stayed unmatched. Germline CDR1 MDHEN, CDR2 SYDVKM. Here the CDR3 reads CASRPKPGQGGAETQYF. Here the CDR3 DNA reads TGTGCCAGCAGGCCCAAACCGGGACAGGGGGGGGCAGAGACCCAGTACTTC.

The chain is built from TRBV5-1 and TRBJ2-3, with 9 positions matching TRBD2. The CDR3 runs to 17 residues. The junction had 9 bases not matched to a gene; V was cut back by 1 base and J by 3 bases. Germline V CDR1 and CDR2: SGHRS, YFSETQ. The CDR3 DNA reads as TGCGCCAGCAGCTTGCCCCCTAGCGGGAAAGGAACAGATACGCAGTATTTT. Its protein is CASSLPPSGKGTDTQYF. Filled out from reference TRBV5-1 and TRBJ2-3, the complete variable domain reads KAGVTQTPRYLIKTRGQQVTLSCSPISGHRSVSWYQQTPGQGLQFLFEYFSETQRNKGNFPGRFSGRQFSNSRSEMNVSTLELGDSALYLCASSLPPSGKGTDTQYFGPGTRLTVL.

The chain recombines TRBV7-9 with TRBJ1-2; 7 bases fit TRBD1. CDR1 SEHNR and CDR2 FQNEAQ come from the germline V gene (reference sequence). CDR3 length: 15 residues. V dropped 5 bases and J dropped 8; count of bases not matched to a gene: 14. DNA of the CDR3: TGTGCCAGCAGCGTTGGGACAGCTCTGGTTCAAGGCTACACCTTC. This gives the protein CASSVGTALVQGYTF.

The CDR3 here is CASSQRTGGTDTQYF. The CDR3 nucleotides are TGCGCCAGCAGCCAAAGGACAGGGGGCACAGATACGCAGTATTTT. The chain employs TRBV4-3 and TRBJ2-3, with 9 nucleotides matching TRBD1. The ends lost 2 bases at V and 1 base at J; junction bases unmatched: 1. The CDR3 consists of 15 residues. Germline loops: CDR1 LGHNA, CDR2 YSLEER.

V gene TRBV9 combines with J gene TRBJ1-2; 7 bases map to TRBD1. Germline loops: CDR1 SGDLS, CDR2 YYNGEE. Trimming at V came to 3 bases and at J to 4 bases, leaving 9 bases not matched to a gene. The CDR3 is 15 amino acids. CDR3 sequence reads: CASSGLNRGSYGYTF. CDR3 nucleotides: TGTGCCAGCAGCGGCCTCAACAGGGGTAGCTATGGCTACACCTTC.

This chain links TRBV4-1 with TRBJ1-5; tentative D call: TRBD1 (5 bases). The germline V gene encodes CDR1 MGHRA and CDR2 YSYEKL. CDR3 size: 14 residues. The V gene lost 6 bases and the J gene lost 5 bases, with 14 bases spanning the gap. CDR3 coding DNA: TGCGCCAGCAGTACCGGGGACTCTTATCAGCCCCAGCATTTT. It codes for CASSTGDSYQPQHF.

The chain uses TRBV9 and TRBJ2-5, with TRBD2 as a possible D gene (5 bases). Germline V gene sequence: CDR1 SGDLS, CDR2 YYNGEE. Trimming pared 0 bases from V and 4 bases from J, leaving 10 bases between. There are 14 residues in the CDR3. CDR3 bases: TGTGCCAGCAGCGTAGGTGAGGGTTTAGAGACCCAGTACTTC. It yields the protein CASSVGEGLETQYF.

The genes are TRBV30 and TRBJ1-3; D is perhaps TRBD1 (5 bases). Germline V gene data show CDR1 as GTSNPN and CDR2 as SVGIG (reference sequence). The CDR3 extends over 14 amino acids. The ends were cut back, 0 bases at V and 3 bases at J, with 9 bases in the middle. The CDR3 bases are TGTGCCTGGAGTGTCCGGGGGTATGGAAACACCATATATTTT. This encodes CAWSVRGYGNTIYF.

This clone is a singleton in its sample. The rearrangement joins TRBV27 to TRBJ2-1; 9 positions agree with TRBD2. Germline values: CDR1 MNHEY, CDR2 SMNVEV (reference sequence). V shed 2 bases and J 9 bases; nucleotides not matched to a gene: 8. The CDR3 is made up of 15 amino acids. For the CDR3, the DNA is TGTGCCAGCAGTTTAATAGGACTAGCGATTCTTGAGCAGTTCTTC. Its translation is CASSLIGLAILEQFF.

V usage is TRBV28 and J usage is TRBJ1-5; a weak D match, TRBD1 (5 bases). Germline assignment: CDR1 MDHEN and CDR2 SYDVKM. The CDR3 covers 16 residues. V lost 5 bases and J 1 base, leaving 15 bases between the germline ends. DNA of the CDR3: TGTGCCAGCAGTGGGTATCAGGGAATCAGCAATCAGCCCCAGCATTTT. Translated, it gives CASSGYQGISNQPQHF.

This clone has just one count. The V gene is TRBV12-5, the J gene TRBJ2-7; tentatively, D is TRBD2 (6 bases). Germline V gene sequence: CDR1 LGHNT, CDR2 FRNRAP. The CDR3 consists of 16 residues. Between the trimmed V and J ends, which lost 0 bases and 1 base, there was a span of 13 bases. CDR3: CASGLVQAGWSYEQYF. The CDR3 DNA is TGTGCTAGTGGTTTGGTACAGGCGGGGTGGTCCTACGAGCAGTACTTC.

This sequence joins TRBV11-2 and TRBJ2-5; 7 nucleotides agree with TRBD2. V gave up 5 bases and J gave up 5 bases; unmatched junction bases: 8. This CDR3 spans 14 amino acids. Germline lookup yields CDR1 SGHAT and CDR2 FQNNGV. The CDR3 DNA reads TGTGCCAGCAGCCTTCGGACCGGGGGGGAGACCCAGTACTTC. Its protein product is CASSLRTGGETQYF.

This clone has a single count. The V and J genes are TRBV4-1 and TRBJ1-6, with TRBD1 as a possible D gene (5 bases). The CDR3 runs 14 residues. Germline V CDR1 and CDR2: MGHRA, YSYEKL. V dropped 0 bases and J dropped 10 bases, with 10 bases sitting between them. The CDR3, as DNA: TGCGCCAGCAGCCAAGACAGGGCGCAGTCACCCCTCCACTTT. As protein: CASSQDRAQSPLHF.

V usage is TRBV28 and J usage is TRBJ2-1; 9 bases match TRBD2. CDR3 size: 18 residues. V shed 1 base, J shed 5 bases, and the junction held 12 bases outside the gene matches. The V gene's germline CDR1 is MDHEN and CDR2 SYDVKM. CDR3 coding DNA: TGTGCCAGCAGTTTATTCTACGCGAGCGGGGGGTTTCACAATGAGCAGTTCTTC. Translated: CASSLFYASGGFHNEQFF.

The chain combines TRBV10-3 with TRBJ1-6, with 8 bases matching TRBD1. In germline, CDR1 is ENHRY, CDR2 SYGVKD. The CDR3 contains 13 residues. Germline trimming cut 9 bases from V and 9 bases from J; bases unmatched to any gene: 7. Here the CDR3 reads CAIQGVSGSPLHF. CDR3 coding DNA: TGTGCCATACAGGGGGTCTCTGGTTCACCCCTCCACTTT.

The table lists this clone with a few counts. The chain couples TRBV19 to TRBJ1-5; D perhaps matches TRBD1 (6 bases). The length of the CDR3 is 15 residues. The germline gives CDR1 LNHDA, CDR2 SQIVND (reference sequence). Trimming cost V 1 base and J 3 bases, with 10 bases left between them. CDR3 protein: CASSIADRPNQPQHF. CDR3 coding DNA: TGTGCCAGTAGTATAGCCGACAGGCCCAATCAGCCCCAGCATTTT.

This clone was recorded once. This chain uses TRBV2 with TRBJ2-3; TRBD1 is a possible D gene (6 bases). CDR1 SNHLY and CDR2 FYNNEI come from the germline V gene. The CDR3 runs to 14 residues. Trimming shortened V by 5 bases and J by 3 bases, and 12 bases separated the two germline ends. The CDR3 sequence is CASSNRVSTDTQYF. CDR3 in DNA: TGTGCCAGCAGTAACAGGGTTTCGACAGATACGCAGTATTTT.

The chain carries TRBV5-1 and TRBJ2-2, with D tentatively TRBD2 (5 bases). From germline, CDR1 is SGHRS and CDR2 YFSETQ. The CDR3 length is 13 residues. V lost 3 bases and J lost 7, with 10 bases in between. The CDR3 here is CASSWESIGELFF. CDR3 in DNA: TGCGCCAGCAGCTGGGAGTCCATCGGGGAGCTGTTTTTT.

In its sample, this clone was seen a few times. The rearrangement links TRBV28 to TRBJ2-5; 9 nucleotides align to TRBD1. This CDR3 region has 16 residues. The V gene end was trimmed by 4 bases and the J gene end by 5 bases; junction bases not matched to a gene: 11. Germline CDR1 reads MDHEN; CDR2 reads SYDVKM. The CDR3 spells CASSSRPGTGKETQYF. The DNA for the CDR3 is TGTGCCAGCAGTTCAAGACCCGGGACAGGGAAGGAGACCCAGTACTTC. The full variable domain, rest sourced from reference TRBV28 and TRBJ2-5, is DVKVTQSSRYLVKRTGEKVFLECVQDMDHENMFWYRQDPGLGLRLIYFSYDVKMKEKGDIPEGYSVSREKKERFSLILESASTNQTSMYLCASSSRPGTGKETQYFGPGTRLLVL.

The chain joins TRBV11-2 to TRBJ2-1, with D perhaps TRBD2 (6 bases). This CDR3 has 15 amino acids. Germline V gives CDR1 SGHAT, CDR2 FQNNGV. The V gene lost 7 bases and the J gene lost 9 bases, with 22 bases spanning the gap. In DNA, the CDR3 is TGTGCCAGCACCACGACTAGAAGTGTCTACCGTGAGCAGTTCTTC. It yields the protein CASTTTRSVYREQFF.

The CDR3 spells CASSERGSSSYEQYF. The CDR3, as DNA: TGTGCCAGCAGTGAACGAGGGTCGAGCTCCTACGAGCAGTACTTC. The chain recombines TRBV25-1 with TRBJ2-7, with D maybe TRBD2 (5 bases). The CDR3 runs 15 residues. V dropped 2 bases and J dropped 0 bases, with 11 bases sitting between them. Germline CDR1 reads MGHDK; CDR2 reads SYGVNS.